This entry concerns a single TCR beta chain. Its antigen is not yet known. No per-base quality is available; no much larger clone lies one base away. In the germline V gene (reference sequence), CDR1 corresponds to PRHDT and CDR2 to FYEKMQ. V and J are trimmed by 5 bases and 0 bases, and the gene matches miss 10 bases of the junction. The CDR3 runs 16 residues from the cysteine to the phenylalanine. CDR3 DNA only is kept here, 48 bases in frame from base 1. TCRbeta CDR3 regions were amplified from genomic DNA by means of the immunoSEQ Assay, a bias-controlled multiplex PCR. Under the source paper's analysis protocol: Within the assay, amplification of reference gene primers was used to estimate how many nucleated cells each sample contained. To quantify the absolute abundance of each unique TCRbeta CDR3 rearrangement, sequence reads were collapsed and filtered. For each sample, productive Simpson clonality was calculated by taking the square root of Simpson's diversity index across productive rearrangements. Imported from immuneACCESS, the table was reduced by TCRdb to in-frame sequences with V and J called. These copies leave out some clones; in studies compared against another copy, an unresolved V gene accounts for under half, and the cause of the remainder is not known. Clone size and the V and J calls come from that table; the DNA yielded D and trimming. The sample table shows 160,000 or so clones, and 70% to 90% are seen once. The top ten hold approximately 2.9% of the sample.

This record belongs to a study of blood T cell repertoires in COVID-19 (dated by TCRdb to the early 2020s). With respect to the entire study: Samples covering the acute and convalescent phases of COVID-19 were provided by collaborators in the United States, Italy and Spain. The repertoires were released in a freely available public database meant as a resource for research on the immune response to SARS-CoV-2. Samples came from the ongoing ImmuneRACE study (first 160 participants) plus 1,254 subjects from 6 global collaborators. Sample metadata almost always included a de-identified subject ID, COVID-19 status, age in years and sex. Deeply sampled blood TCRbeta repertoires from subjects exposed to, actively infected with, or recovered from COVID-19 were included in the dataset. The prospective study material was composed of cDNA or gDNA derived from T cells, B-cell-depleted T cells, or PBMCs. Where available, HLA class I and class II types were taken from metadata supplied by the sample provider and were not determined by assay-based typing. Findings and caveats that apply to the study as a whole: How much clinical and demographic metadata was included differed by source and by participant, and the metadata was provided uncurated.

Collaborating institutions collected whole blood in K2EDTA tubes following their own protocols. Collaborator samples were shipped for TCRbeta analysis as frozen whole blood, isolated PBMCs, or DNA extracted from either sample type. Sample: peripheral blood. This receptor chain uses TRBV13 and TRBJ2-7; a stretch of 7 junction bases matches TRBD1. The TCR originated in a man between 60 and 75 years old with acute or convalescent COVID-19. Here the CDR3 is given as CASSPRGQVNSYEQYF. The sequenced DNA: TGTGCCAGCAGCCCCCGCGGACAGGTAAACTCCTACGAGCAGTACTTC.